These 18 T cell receptor beta chains came from one sample sequenced in a study of response to subunit inactivated influenza vaccine. TCRdb used MiXCR to reprocess the RT-PCR reads, holding one entry per CDR3 protein. The sample lists under 200,000 distinct CDR3 sequences; over 9.5% were seen once. The same data also contributed to another study, on T cells expressing NK-cell markers. This second study says: Synthesis of TCR beta cDNA relied on 5'RACE template switching carrying UMIs.

Specimen: CD8+ T cells sorted from PBMCs, collected about 13 days after vaccination. These receptors were taken from a man aged 50 to 59 who received an inactivated influenza vaccine.

The sample holds a few counts of this clonotype. The chain uses TRBV4-2 and TRBJ2-3; D assignment may be TRBD1 or TRBD2 (5 bases each). Germline values: CDR1 LGHNA, CDR2 YNFKEQ. V was trimmed by 2 bases and J by 1 base, leaving 16 bases between them. This CDR3 region has 17 residues. DNA for the CDR3: TGTGCCAGCAGCCAATCCAGGGAGCTTTGGCGCACAGATACGCAGTATTTT. Translation gives CASSQSRELWRTDTQYF.

This clonotype was recorded at least ten times. V and J are TRBV15 and TRBJ2-2; D is ambiguous. CDR3 size: 13 residues. V gave up 1 base and J gave up 6 bases, with 6 bases separating them. The V gene's germline CDR1 is LNHNV and CDR2 YYDKDF (reference sequence). The CDR3 is CATSRVVAGELFF. CDR3 sequence (DNA): TGTGCCACCAGCAGAGTGGTAGCCGGGGAGCTGTTTTTT. The full variable domain, rest sourced from reference TRBV15 and TRBJ2-2, is DAMVIQNPRYQVTQFGKPVTLSCSQTLNHNVMYWYQQKSSQAPKLLFHYYDKDFNNEADTPDNFQSRRPNTSFCFLDIRSPGLGDTAMYLCATSRVVAGELFFGEGSRLTVL.

V is TRBV7-2 and J is TRBJ2-3, with TRBD2 matching over 9 bases. The V gene end was trimmed by 2 bases and the J gene end by 5 bases; junction bases not matched to a gene: 8. Germline V gene sequence: CDR1 SGHTA, CDR2 FQGNSA. The CDR3 extends over 16 amino acids. The CDR3 sequence is CASSLIAGVPGDTQYF. In DNA, the CDR3 is TGTGCCAGCAGCTTAATAGCGGGGGTCCCAGGAGATACGCAGTATTTT.

The table lists this clonotype with a few counts. The V and J genes are TRBV28 and TRBJ2-7; D is undetermined. With 3 bases removed from V and 0 bases from J, the gap between germline ends came to 15 bases. The CDR3 has 16 amino acids. Per germline, CDR1 MDHEN and CDR2 SYDVKM. The CDR3 spells CASSFEVGGSSYEQYF. The DNA for the CDR3 is TGTGCCAGCAGTTTCGAGGTCGGCGGTAGCTCCTACGAGCAGTACTTC.

There are many counts of this clonotype. V gene TRBV20-1 combines with J gene TRBJ2-7; weak D call: TRBD1 (6 bases). The CDR3 loop spans 14 amino acids. The V and J ends lost 2 bases and 6 bases respectively, with 17 bases between them. Germline values: CDR1 DFQATT, CDR2 SNEGSKA (reference sequence). The CDR3 reads CSARPYREITEQYF. In nucleotides, the CDR3 is TGCAGTGCTAGACCTTACAGGGAAATCACCGAGCAGTACTTC.

The rearrangement links TRBV11-2 to TRBJ2-1, with D possibly TRBD1 on 7 matching bases. The length of the CDR3 is 15 residues. Germline V gene data show CDR1 as SGHAT and CDR2 as FQNNGV. Trimming stripped 1 base from V and 3 bases from J, with 10 bases between. The CDR3 here is CASSLGQGGYNEQFF. The CDR3 DNA follows: TGTGCCAGCAGCTTAGGACAGGGAGGCTACAATGAGCAGTTCTTC. Drawing the rest from reference TRBV11-2 and TRBJ2-1, the complete variable domain is EAGVAQSPRYKIIEKRQSVAFWCNPISGHATLYWYQQILGQGPKLLIQFQNNGVVDDSQLPKDRFSAERLKGVDSTLKIQPAKLEDSAVYLCASSLGQGGYNEQFFGPGTRLTVL.

The table lists this clonotype with many counts. The rearrangement uses TRBV5-1 and TRBJ2-4; D is uncertain. The germline gives CDR1 SGHRS, CDR2 YFSETQ. V lost 5 bases and J 9 bases, leaving 12 bases between the germline ends. This CDR3 is built from 12 residues. This chain's CDR3 is CASRLGDGIQYF. The CDR3 DNA reads TGCGCCAGCAGGCTTGGAGATGGCATTCAGTACTTC.

Ten or more counts support this clonotype. V usage is TRBV28 and J usage is TRBJ2-7; D gene unclear. There are 10 residues in the CDR3. Deletions cut 4 bases from V and 6 bases from J, with 4 bases between. The germline V gene has CDR1 MDHEN and CDR2 SYDVKM. The CDR3 region is CASSSFEQYF. As DNA, the CDR3 is TGTGCCAGCAGTTCATTCGAGCAGTACTTC.

A few counts support this clonotype. The gene calls are TRBV5-1 and TRBJ2-3; D gene unclear. Trimming stripped 0 bases from V and 6 bases from J, with 5 bases between. CDR3 length: 12 amino acids. CDR1 is SGHRS and CDR2 is YFSETQ in the germline V gene. CDR3 nucleotide sequence: TGCGCCAGCAGCTTGGCGGTGGATACGCAGTATTTT. This sequence encodes CASSLAVDTQYF.

V is TRBV29-1 and J is TRBJ2-1; D uncertain. Germline V gives CDR1 SQVTM, CDR2 ANQGSEA. This CDR3 spans 11 amino acids. V shed 3 bases and J shed 10 bases, with 10 bases lying between them. DNA of the CDR3: TGCAGCGTTGATTTGGGTTCGGAGCAGTTCTTC. Translating it yields CSVDLGSEQFF.

Only a few counts were recorded for this clonotype. V gene TRBV24-1 combines with J gene TRBJ1-2; the D gene is possibly TRBD1 (5 bases). The CDR3 is 13 residues long. CDR1 KGHDR and CDR2 SFDVKD come from the germline V gene. Trimming cost V 6 bases and J 6 bases, with 13 bases left between them. Written as DNA, the CDR3 is TGTGCCACCAGTTCCGGAGGGACCCATGGCTACACCTTC. Its protein is CATSSGGTHGYTF.

The chain carries TRBV2 and TRBJ2-1; TRBD2 is a possible D gene (5 bases). Germline CDR1 reads SNHLY; CDR2 reads FYNNEI. The CDR3 totals 15 residues. Trimming took off 1 base at V and 5 bases at J, with 12 bases between the two ends. CDR3 nucleotide sequence: TGTGCCAGCAGTGAAGGAGGGCTAGCCAACAATGAGCAGTTCTTC. As protein: CASSEGGLANNEQFF.

V gene TRBV6-5 combines with J gene TRBJ1-2, with 7 bases identical to TRBD1. After removal of 5 bases from V and 5 bases from J, the junction contained 2 bases not matched to a gene. Germline CDR1 and CDR2: MNHEY and SVGAGI. This CDR3 is 12 amino acids long. CDR3 loop: CASSVRGYGYTF. For the CDR3, the DNA is TGTGCCAGCAGTGTCAGGGGGTATGGCTACACCTTC.

The rearrangement uses TRBV28 and TRBJ2-3; D assignment may be TRBD1 or TRBD2 (5 bases each). This CDR3 has 16 residues. The ends were cut back, 3 bases at V and 1 base at J, with 14 bases in the middle. In germline, CDR1 is MDHEN, CDR2 SYDVKM. The CDR3 coding sequence is TGTGCCAGCAGTTTGGTTGGTGTGGGGGGCACAGATACGCAGTATTTT. It yields the protein CASSLVGVGGTDTQYF.

This clonotype was counted many times. This chain links TRBV5-6 with TRBJ2-7, with TRBD2 matching over 11 bases. Germline CDR1 is SGHDT and CDR2 is YYEEEE. After removal of 2 bases from V and 3 bases from J, the junction contained 1 base not matched to a gene. The length of the CDR3 is 14 residues. CDR3 protein: CASSFGTSGYEQYF. DNA of the CDR3: TGTGCCAGCAGCTTTGGGACTAGCGGCTACGAGCAGTACTTC.

This clonotype was seen a handful of times. This rearrangement joins TRBV12-3 or TRBV12-4 to TRBJ2-7; D is unresolved. V shed 2 bases and J shed 6 bases, with 14 bases lying between them. The CDR3 is 14 residues long. CDR3 sequence: CASSLKADGGEQYF. CDR3 in DNA: TGTGCCAGCAGTTTAAAGGCGGACGGCGGCGAGCAGTACTTC.

This clonotype appeared a few times. The chain joins TRBV27 to TRBJ2-2; the match to TRBD2 covers 11 bases. The germline CDR1 and CDR2 sequences are MNHEY and SMNVEV (reference sequence). CDR3 length: 17 residues. The V and J ends lost 5 bases and 5 bases, in that order; junction bases with no gene match: 10. Here the CDR3 reads CASSPQIAGGRTGELFF. The CDR3 nucleotides read TGTGCCAGCAGTCCGCAGATAGCGGGAGGGAGGACCGGGGAGCTGTTTTTT.

The chain carries TRBV4-3 and TRBJ2-3; D unresolved. Germline V gives CDR1 LGHNA, CDR2 YSLEER. The V end was cut by 4 bases, the J end by 4 bases, with 12 bases between. This CDR3 spans 14 amino acids. CDR3 sequence (DNA): TGCGCCAGCAGCCGTAAATCCGGTGCAGATACGCAGTATTTT. Translation: CASSRKSGADTQYF.